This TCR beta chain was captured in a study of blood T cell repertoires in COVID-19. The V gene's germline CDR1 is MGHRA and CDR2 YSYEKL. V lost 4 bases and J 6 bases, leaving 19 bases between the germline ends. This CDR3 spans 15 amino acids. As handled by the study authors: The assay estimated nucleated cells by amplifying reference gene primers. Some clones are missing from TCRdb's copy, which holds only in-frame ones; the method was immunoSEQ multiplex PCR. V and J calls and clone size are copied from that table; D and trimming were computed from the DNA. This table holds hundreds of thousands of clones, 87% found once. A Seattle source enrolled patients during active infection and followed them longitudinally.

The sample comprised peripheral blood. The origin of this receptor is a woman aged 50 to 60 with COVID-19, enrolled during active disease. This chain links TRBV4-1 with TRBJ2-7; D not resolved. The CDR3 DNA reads TGCGCCAGCAGCCCCCGGGTCGGGTGGTTGGGCGAGCAGTACTTC. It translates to CASSPRVGWLGEQYF.